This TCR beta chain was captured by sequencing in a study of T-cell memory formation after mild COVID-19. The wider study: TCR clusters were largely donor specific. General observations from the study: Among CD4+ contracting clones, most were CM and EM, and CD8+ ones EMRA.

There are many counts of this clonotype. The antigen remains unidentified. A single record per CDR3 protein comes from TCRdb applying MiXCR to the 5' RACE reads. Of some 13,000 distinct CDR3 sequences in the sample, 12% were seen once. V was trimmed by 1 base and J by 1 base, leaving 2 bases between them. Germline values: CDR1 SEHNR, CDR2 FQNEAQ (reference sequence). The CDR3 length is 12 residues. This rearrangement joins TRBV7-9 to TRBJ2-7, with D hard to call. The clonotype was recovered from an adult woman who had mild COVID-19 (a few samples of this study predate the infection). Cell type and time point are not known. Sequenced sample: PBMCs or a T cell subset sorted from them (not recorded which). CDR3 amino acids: CASSLESYEQYF. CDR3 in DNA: TGTGCCAGCAGCTTAGAATCCTACGAGCAGTACTTC.